This is a list of T cell receptor beta chains from one sample in a study of shared clonotypes between healthy human individuals. Generated by immunoSEQ multiplex PCR, the TCRdb table keeps only in-frame clones and is missing some. The table shows a few million clones, with 85% to 95% occurring only once. Sequencing input: naive CD4+ T cells from PBMCs. These TCRs come from a man younger than 35 in good health. Some clones in this sample may be carry-over from other donors' samples. The CDR3 runs from the conserved cysteine through the conserved F or W. Each record gives: D gene, clone size, V gene, J gene, CDR3 protein, CDR3 DNA. A D gene is named only where the DNA matches it firmly. Where a row states a size, it is once, few, many or the class of an expanded clone; other rows omit it.

d_gene: TRBD1; abundance: -; v_gene: TRBV5-1; j_gene: TRBJ1-1; CDR3aa: CASSPPGQGRVNTEAFF; CDR3nt: TGCGCCAGCAGCCCCCCGGGACAGGGAAGGGTGAACACTGAAGCTTTCTTT
d_gene: -; abundance: once; v_gene: TRBV29-1; j_gene: TRBJ2-7; CDR3aa: CSVGDSSSYEQYF; CDR3nt: TGCAGCGTCGGCGACAGTTCCTCATACGAGCAGTACTTC
d_gene: -; abundance: few; v_gene: TRBV19; j_gene: TRBJ1-1; CDR3aa: CASGRGGDTEAFF; CDR3nt: TGTGCCAGTGGGCGCGGGGGCGACACTGAAGCTTTCTTT
d_gene: TRBD2; abundance: -; v_gene: TRBV6-1; j_gene: TRBJ2-1; CDR3aa: CASTRREGRNEQFF; CDR3nt: TGTGCCAGCACCCGGCGGGAGGGCCGCAATGAGCAGTTCTTC
d_gene: -; abundance: -; v_gene: TRBV19; j_gene: TRBJ2-2; CDR3aa: CASSRGRMTGYGELFF; CDR3nt: TGTGCCAGTAGTAGAGGAAGGATGACAGGCTACGGGGAGCTGTTTTTT
d_gene: -; abundance: -; v_gene: TRBV5-4; j_gene: TRBJ2-7; CDR3aa: CASSLGGQGLYEQYF; CDR3nt: TGTGCCAGCAGCTTGGGGGGCCAGGGCTTATACGAGCAGTACTTC
d_gene: TRBD1; abundance: -; v_gene: TRBV5-6; j_gene: TRBJ1-2; CDR3aa: CASSLTYRGHYGYTF; CDR3nt: TGTGCCAGCAGCTTGACGTACAGGGGGCACTATGGCTACACCTTC
d_gene: -; abundance: -; v_gene: TRBV14; j_gene: TRBJ1-2; CDR3aa: CASSQFTYGYTF; CDR3nt: TGTGCCAGCAGCCAATTCACGTACGGCTACACCTTC
d_gene: TRBD2; abundance: -; v_gene: TRBV7-2; j_gene: TRBJ2-7; CDR3aa: CASSLLPPPGGEQYF; CDR3nt: TGTGCCAGCAGCTTACTCCCCCCCCCGGGGGGAGAGCAGTACTTC
d_gene: TRBD1; abundance: -; v_gene: TRBV19; j_gene: TRBJ2-2; CDR3aa: CASSIHGTGLHTGELFF; CDR3nt: TGTGCCAGTAGTATCCACGGGACAGGGTTGCACACCGGGGAGCTGTTTTTT
d_gene: -; abundance: -; v_gene: TRBV30; j_gene: TRBJ1-1; CDR3aa: CAWSVWGAQKDTEAFF; CDR3nt: TGTGCCTGGAGTGTGTGGGGGGCCCAGAAGGACACTGAAGCTTTCTTT
d_gene: -; abundance: -; v_gene: TRBV30; j_gene: TRBJ1-2; CDR3aa: CAWSDPGWGYTF; CDR3nt: TGTGCCTGGAGTGATCCAGGGTGGGGCTACACCTTC
d_gene: -; abundance: once; v_gene: TRBV19; j_gene: TRBJ1-5; CDR3aa: CASGPGGSDQPQHF; CDR3nt: TGTGCCAGTGGGCCGGGGGGCTCCGATCAGCCCCAGCATTTT
d_gene: -; abundance: -; v_gene: TRBV30; j_gene: TRBJ1-5; CDR3aa: CAWRPPGAQPQHF; CDR3nt: TGTGCCTGGAGGCCCCCAGGAGCCCAGCCCCAGCATTTT
d_gene: -; abundance: -; v_gene: TRBV4-1; j_gene: TRBJ2-3; CDR3aa: CASSLPGGQDTQYF; CDR3nt: TGCGCCAGCAGCCTCCCCGGGGGCCAAGATACGCAGTATTTT
d_gene: -; abundance: -; v_gene: TRBV5-6; j_gene: TRBJ1-1; CDR3aa: CASSLGRRVGAFF; CDR3nt: TGTGCCAGCAGCTTGGGTCGGAGGGTTGGAGCTTTCTTT
d_gene: TRBD1; abundance: -; v_gene: TRBV9; j_gene: TRBJ2-7; CDR3aa: CASSPRGTGGYEQYF; CDR3nt: TGTGCCAGCAGCCCGAGGGGGACAGGGGGCTACGAGCAGTACTTC
d_gene: -; abundance: -; v_gene: TRBV10-3; j_gene: TRBJ1-2; CDR3aa: CAISVDWGHGGGYTF; CDR3nt: TGTGCCATCAGTGTAGATTGGGGGCACGGGGGTGGCTACACCTTC
d_gene: -; abundance: -; v_gene: TRBV6-6; j_gene: TRBJ2-1; CDR3aa: CASSRPGVVMHEQFF; CDR3nt: TGTGCCAGCAGCCGTCCGGGGGTCGTCATGCATGAGCAGTTCTTC
d_gene: TRBD1; abundance: -; v_gene: TRBV7-9; j_gene: TRBJ1-1; CDR3aa: CASSPWDRGLDTEAFF; CDR3nt: TGTGCCAGCAGCCCCTGGGACAGGGGCCTGGACACTGAAGCTTTCTTT
d_gene: -; abundance: once; v_gene: TRBV7-9; j_gene: TRBJ2-4; CDR3aa: CASSLGGTTQNIQYF; CDR3nt: TGTGCCAGCAGCCTCGGTGGGACCACACAAAACATTCAGTACTTC
d_gene: -; abundance: -; v_gene: TRBV6-6; j_gene: TRBJ2-5; CDR3aa: CASSYSSLVGETQYF; CDR3nt: TGTGCCAGCAGTTACTCGAGCCTGGTCGGAGAGACCCAGTACTTC
d_gene: -; abundance: -; v_gene: TRBV7-8; j_gene: TRBJ2-2; CDR3aa: CASSLSGRGDTGELFF; CDR3nt: TGTGCCAGCAGCTTAAGTGGCAGGGGGGACACCGGGGAGCTGTTTTTT
d_gene: -; abundance: -; v_gene: TRBV7-8; j_gene: TRBJ1-1; CDR3aa: CASTQIETGGKGAFF; CDR3nt: TGTGCCAGCACCCAAATAGAGACAGGTGGTAAGGGAGCTTTCTTT
d_gene: -; abundance: -; v_gene: TRBV4-3; j_gene: TRBJ1-1; CDR3aa: CASSQDRKNTEAFF; CDR3nt: TGCGCCAGCAGCCAAGACAGGAAGAACACTGAAGCTTTCTTT
d_gene: TRBD1; abundance: once; v_gene: TRBV9; j_gene: TRBJ2-3; CDR3aa: CASSVVSGGGGDTQYF; CDR3nt: TGTGCCAGCAGCGTAGTGTCAGGGGGCGGAGGAGATACGCAGTATTTT
d_gene: TRBD2; abundance: -; v_gene: TRBV5-1; j_gene: TRBJ2-5; CDR3aa: CASSLGTSGRAAETQYF; CDR3nt: TGCGCCAGCAGCTTGGGGACTAGCGGGAGGGCCGCGGAGACCCAGTACTTC
d_gene: -; abundance: -; v_gene: TRBV11-2; j_gene: TRBJ1-1; CDR3aa: CASSLRQSGNTEAFF; CDR3nt: TGTGCCAGCAGCCTGAGACAGTCGGGGAACACTGAAGCTTTCTTT
d_gene: TRBD2; abundance: once; v_gene: TRBV28; j_gene: TRBJ2-7; CDR3aa: CASSVSSSGGYEQYF; CDR3nt: TGTGCCAGCAGTGTCTCGTCTAGCGGCGGATACGAGCAGTACTTC
d_gene: -; abundance: -; v_gene: TRBV28; j_gene: TRBJ1-1; CDR3aa: CASSFGTSNMNTEAFF; CDR3nt: TGTGCCAGCAGTTTCGGGACGTCTAACATGAACACTGAAGCTTTCTTT
d_gene: -; abundance: -; v_gene: TRBV29-1; j_gene: TRBJ2-1; CDR3aa: CSVVPGPYNEQFF; CDR3nt: TGCAGCGTTGTTCCAGGGCCGTACAATGAGCAGTTCTTC
d_gene: TRBD1; abundance: -; v_gene: TRBV7-9; j_gene: TRBJ2-7; CDR3aa: CASARTGHQPYEQYF; CDR3nt: TGTGCCAGCGCAAGGACAGGACATCAGCCTTACGAGCAGTACTTC
d_gene: -; abundance: -; v_gene: TRBV5-8; j_gene: TRBJ2-3; CDR3aa: CASSGKQLPSTDTQYF; CDR3nt: TGTGCCAGCAGCGGGAAACAGTTACCTAGCACAGATACGCAGTATTTT
d_gene: TRBD2; abundance: -; v_gene: TRBV28; j_gene: TRBJ2-3; CDR3aa: CASSSRTRRDTQYF; CDR3nt: TGTGCCAGCAGTTCCCGGACTAGGCGCGATACGCAGTATTTT
d_gene: -; abundance: -; v_gene: TRBV5-8; j_gene: TRBJ1-1; CDR3aa: CASSERTAYTEAFF; CDR3nt: TGTGCCAGCAGCGAACGAACAGCTTACACTGAAGCTTTCTTT
d_gene: -; abundance: -; v_gene: TRBV28; j_gene: TRBJ1-1; CDR3aa: CASSGLGVNTEAFF; CDR3nt: TGTGCCAGCAGTGGATTAGGAGTGAACACTGAAGCTTTCTTT
d_gene: -; abundance: -; v_gene: TRBV6-6; j_gene: TRBJ2-3; CDR3aa: CASGFRGSTDTQYF; CDR3nt: TGTGCCAGCGGCTTTAGGGGGAGCACAGATACGCAGTATTTT
d_gene: TRBD2; abundance: -; v_gene: TRBV7-3; j_gene: TRBJ2-3; CDR3aa: CASSGLAGFTDTQYF; CDR3nt: TGTGCCAGCAGCGGTCTAGCGGGCTTCACAGATACGCAGTATTTT
d_gene: -; abundance: -; v_gene: TRBV11-2; j_gene: TRBJ2-2; CDR3aa: CASIIGLFSGELFF; CDR3nt: TGTGCCAGCATCATAGGGCTTTTCTCCGGGGAGCTGTTTTTT
d_gene: -; abundance: -; v_gene: TRBV4-1; j_gene: TRBJ2-7; CDR3aa: CASSTRVPAYEQYF; CDR3nt: TGCGCCAGCAGCACCAGGGTCCCTGCCTACGAGCAGTACTTC
d_gene: TRBD1; abundance: -; v_gene: TRBV11-1; j_gene: TRBJ2-2; CDR3aa: CASSGPTGTNTGELFF; CDR3nt: TGTGCCAGCAGCGGACCGACAGGGACGAACACCGGGGAGCTGTTTTTT
d_gene: TRBD2; abundance: -; v_gene: TRBV6-1; j_gene: TRBJ2-1; CDR3aa: CASSEWTSGAREQFF; CDR3nt: TGTGCCAGCAGTGAATGGACTAGCGGAGCCCGCGAGCAGTTCTTC
d_gene: TRBD2; abundance: -; v_gene: TRBV28; j_gene: TRBJ2-7; CDR3aa: CASSSAGAQASHEQYF; CDR3nt: TGTGCCAGCAGCTCAGCGGGGGCACAAGCCTCCCACGAGCAGTACTTC
d_gene: -; abundance: -; v_gene: TRBV28; j_gene: TRBJ1-1; CDR3aa: CASSSRRRDYTEAFF; CDR3nt: TGTGCCAGCAGTTCCAGGCGCAGGGACTACACTGAAGCTTTCTTT
d_gene: -; abundance: -; v_gene: TRBV5-1; j_gene: TRBJ2-3; CDR3aa: CASSSPDSTDTQYF; CDR3nt: TGCGCCAGCAGCTCCCCGGACAGCACAGATACGCAGTATTTT
d_gene: TRBD2; abundance: -; v_gene: TRBV30; j_gene: TRBJ2-7; CDR3aa: CACRRELEQYF; CDR3nt: TGTGCCTGTAGGCGGGAGCTCGAGCAGTACTTC
d_gene: TRBD2; abundance: once; v_gene: TRBV19; j_gene: TRBJ2-2; CDR3aa: CASNHKRESAGELFF; CDR3nt: TGTGCCAGTAATCATAAGCGGGAGTCTGCCGGGGAGCTGTTTTTT
d_gene: TRBD2; abundance: -; v_gene: TRBV18; j_gene: TRBJ2-7; CDR3aa: CASSPVAGGPGAYEQYF; CDR3nt: TGTGCCAGCTCACCCGTAGCGGGAGGGCCGGGTGCCTACGAGCAGTACTTC
d_gene: -; abundance: few; v_gene: TRBV28; j_gene: TRBJ1-1; CDR3aa: CASSLTLVPNTEAFF; CDR3nt: TGTGCCAGCAGCCTAACCCTGGTTCCGAACACTGAAGCTTTCTTT
d_gene: -; abundance: few; v_gene: TRBV28; j_gene: TRBJ1-1; CDR3aa: CASSFPGKGTEAFF; CDR3nt: TGTGCCAGCAGTTTCCCAGGGAAGGGCACTGAAGCTTTCTTT
d_gene: -; abundance: -; v_gene: TRBV4-2; j_gene: TRBJ2-1; CDR3aa: CASSQERASSYNEQFF; CDR3nt: TGTGCCAGCAGCCAAGAGCGGGCGAGCTCCTACAATGAGCAGTTCTTC
d_gene: TRBD2; abundance: -; v_gene: TRBV5-1; j_gene: TRBJ2-2; CDR3aa: CASSLGAGVAGELFF; CDR3nt: TGCGCCAGCAGCTTGGGTGCGGGGGTAGCAGGGGAGCTGTTTTTT
d_gene: -; abundance: -; v_gene: TRBV5-1; j_gene: TRBJ1-1; CDR3aa: CASSLGWGTEAFF; CDR3nt: TGCGCCAGCAGCTTGGGGTGGGGCACTGAAGCTTTCTTT